These T cell receptor beta chains were read from a single sample in a study of OX40 agonist ivuxolimab in advanced cancers. Sequenced by immunoSEQ multiplex PCR; TCRdb stores in-frame clones only, minus some. Among roughly 70,000 clones, around 89% were seen once, and the ten largest hold approximately 4%. The source material was CD4+ or CD8+ T cells sorted from blood, sampled in a trial of the OX40 agonist ivuxolimab. Source of these receptors: an adult with an advanced solid tumor such as melanoma, head and neck, liver or kidney cancer. The CDR3 runs from the conserved cysteine through the conserved F or W. The D gene is left open where the match is weak. The size field is filled for only some rows; it gives once, few, many or a size class.

clone_size d_call j_call v_call cdr3_nt cdr3_aa
- - TRBJ2-6 TRBV5-4 TGCGCCAGCAGCCCCGGCCAGGCTGGGGCCAACGTCCTGACTTTC CASSPGQAGANVLTF
once - TRBJ2-3 TRBV21-1 TGTGCCAGCAGCAAAGAGGGCGGGGCTAGCACAGATACGCAGTATTTT CASSKEGGASTDTQYF
- TRBD1 TRBJ1-4 TRBV27 TGTGCCAGCAGTTTATCCCCGGGACAGGGTAATGAAAAACTGTTTTTT CASSLSPGQGNEKLFF
- TRBD1 TRBJ1-3 TRBV28 TGTGCCAGCAGTTTGCCAGACAGGGGGGACACCATATATTTT CASSLPDRGDTIYF
- - TRBJ1-1 TRBV27 TGTGCCAGCAGAATGGGACTGGGCAGAGCTTTCTTT CASRMGLGRAFF
- - TRBJ2-6 TRBV7-3 TGTGCCAGCAGCTTAACGTTAGCAGCTGGGGCCAACGTCCTGACTTTC CASSLTLAAGANVLTF
few - TRBJ2-1 TRBV7-9 TGTGCCAGCAGCTTTGGGCAGGGCGGGAACAATGAGCAGTTCTTC CASSFGQGGNNEQFF
few - TRBJ1-1 TRBV10-2 TGCGCCAGCGGCCGACAGGCCAACACTGAAGCTTTCTTT CASGRQANTEAFF
- - TRBJ1-1 TRBV11-3 TGTGCCAGCAGCTTAGACGTGGTGCCAGAAGCTTTCTTT CASSLDVVPEAFF
- TRBD2 TRBJ2-7 TRBV6-1 TGTGCCAGCAGTAACTTAGCGGGAGCCTACGAGCAGTACTTC CASSNLAGAYEQYF
once - TRBJ2-7 TRBV6-1 TGTGCCAGCAGTGAACGCCATGGGGCGGGACAGCGCTACGAGCAGTACTTC CASSERHGAGQRYEQYF
- - TRBJ2-7 TRBV27 TGTGCCAGCAAGGGCTCACCGTCCTACGAGCAGTACTTC CASKGSPSYEQYF
- TRBD2 TRBJ2-2 TRBV9 TGTGCCAGCAGCACCGGACTAGCGAACACCGGGGAGCTGTTTTTT CASSTGLANTGELFF
- TRBD2 TRBJ2-4 TRBV18 TGTGCCAGCTCACCACCGTCTAGCGGTGAAAACATTCAGTACTTC CASSPPSSGENIQYF
- - TRBJ2-7 TRBV10-3 TGTGCCATCAGTGATCTCGCGACGGGAAACTACGAGCAGTACTTC CAISDLATGNYEQYF
- - TRBJ2-7 TRBV5-1 TGCGCCAGCAGCCCGGGGGCGTCCGCAGATCAAGGGCAGTACTTC CASSPGASADQGQYF
- - TRBJ1-5 TRBV29-1 TGCAGCGTTGAAGAAATAATTAACCGGGACGGCAATCTCCAGCCCCAGCATTTT CSVEEIINRDGNLQPQHF
- - TRBJ2-1 TRBV27 TGTGCCAGCAGCCGGACGCCAGGCCCTGGGAATGAGCAGTTCTTC CASSRTPGPGNEQFF
- - TRBJ2-7 TRBV25-1 TGTGCCAGCAGTGACAACAGGGAGTGGACCTACGAGCAGTACTTC CASSDNREWTYEQYF
- TRBD2 TRBJ2-7 TRBV9 TGTGCCAGCAGCGTAGGGGCGGGAGGGGCCTACGAGCAGTACTTC CASSVGAGGAYEQYF
- - TRBJ2-1 TRBV9 TGTGCCAGCAGCGTAGGACTGGACTACTACAATGAGCAGTTCTTC CASSVGLDYYNEQFF
few - TRBJ1-2 TRBV19 TGTGCCAGTAGTCCCGAGGGAGCTCTTTCTAACTATGGCTACACCTTC CASSPEGALSNYGYTF
- TRBD1 TRBJ2-1 TRBV4-3 TGCGCCAGCAGCCAGGCTCCGGGACAGGGGGCAAATGAGCAGTTCTTC CASSQAPGQGANEQFF
- - TRBJ2-5 TRBV10-3 TGTGCCATCAAAGACAATCAAGAGACCCAGTACTTC CAIKDNQETQYF
- - TRBJ1-4 TRBV5-4 TGTGCCAGCGGCGACAGGACTAATGAAAAACTGTTTTTT CASGDRTNEKLFF
- - TRBJ1-1 TRBV29-1 TGCAGCGTGAGCCGGGGGGTGAACACTGAAGCTTTCTTT CSVSRGVNTEAFF
- TRBD1 TRBJ1-2 TRBV6-5 TGTGCCAGCAGTTACTCCCCTCTGACAGGGGGGTATGGCTACACCTTC CASSYSPLTGGYGYTF
- - TRBJ2-1 TRBV11-2 TGTGCCAGCAGCTTCGGACAAGTCTACAATGAGCAGTTCTTC CASSFGQVYNEQFF
- TRBD1 TRBJ1-5 TRBV5-8 TGTGCCAGCAGCTCCCTAACAGGGGCGGGCAATCAGCCCCAGCATTTT CASSSLTGAGNQPQHF
- - TRBJ2-7 TRBV6-6 TGTGCCAGCGCTTATAAGGGCGAGCAGTACTTC CASAYKGEQYF
- - TRBJ2-2 TRBV28 TGTGCCAGCAGTTTTCTTAGGGCGGGAACAACCGGGGAGCTGTTTTTT CASSFLRAGTTGELFF
- - TRBJ2-7 TRBV5-1 TGCGCCAGCAGCTTGGAAGGGGGGTCCCTTTCCTACGAGCAGTACTTC CASSLEGGSLSYEQYF
- TRBD2 TRBJ2-1 TRBV5-4 TGTGCCAGCAGCTTGACCAGCGGGATCTCCTACAATGAGCAGTTCTTC CASSLTSGISYNEQFF
- TRBD2 TRBJ2-1 TRBV6-6 TGTGCCAGCAGTGGTCTAGCGGCGAGCTCCTACAATGAGCAGTTCTTC CASSGLAASSYNEQFF
- TRBD1 TRBJ2-4 TRBV30 TGTGCCTGGAGTGCAGGACAGGGGAAGGAAATTCAGTACTTC CAWSAGQGKEIQYF
- TRBD1 TRBJ2-2 TRBV5-6 TGTGCCAGCAGCTTGGGGGACAGGGACACCGGGGAGCTGTTTTTT CASSLGDRDTGELFF
- - TRBJ1-1 TRBV5-6 TGTGCCAGCAGCTTGGTGGGGGTCGGGTCGGCTTTCTTT CASSLVGVGSAFF
- TRBD2 TRBJ2-3 TRBV4-2 TGTGCCAGCAGCCTCCCCAAGCGGGAGTTCGATACGCAGTATTTT CASSLPKREFDTQYF
- - TRBJ1-6 TRBV27 TGTGCCAGTTCCGGGACACCGTTCTCTTTATATAATTCACCCCTCCACTTT CASSGTPFSLYNSPLHF
- TRBD2 TRBJ2-3 TRBV6-5 TGTGCCAGCAGTCAAACTAGCGAAATCACAGATACGCAGTATTTT CASSQTSEITDTQYF
- - TRBJ2-7 TRBV6-1 TGTGCCAGCAGAACGCAGGGTACGGGCTCCTACGAGCAGTACTTC CASRTQGTGSYEQYF